The 2 T cell receptor beta chains below all came from one sample that was sequenced in a study of shared clonotypes between healthy human individuals. This table comes from immunoSEQ multiplex PCR, and its TCRdb copy is limited to in-frame clones, with some not included. The sample lists fewer than 2.5 million clones; roughly 93% were seen once. The sequenced material came from naive CD4+ T cells from PBMCs. Subset noted: CD45RA+ positively selected. Every receptor here comes from a man in his late teens or twenties in good health. Some clones in this sample may be carry-over from other donors' samples.

The gene calls are TRBV28 and TRBJ1-4, with 7 bases fitting TRBD1. The CDR3 is 15 residues long. The V gene's germline CDR1 is MDHEN and CDR2 SYDVKM. V lost 7 bases to trimming and J lost 8 bases; unmatched junction nucleotides: 13. The CDR3 reads CASTPASTGNEKLFF. DNA for the CDR3: TGTGCCAGCACCCCAGCGTCGACAGGGAACGAAAAACTGTTTTTT.

V is TRBV28 and J is TRBJ2-6; 14 nucleotides line up with TRBD2. V lost 5 bases to trimming and J lost 1 base; unmatched junction nucleotides: 7. Looked up from germline, CDR1 is MDHEN and CDR2 is SYDVKM. This CDR3 spans 19 amino acids. CDR3 bases: TGTGCCAGCAGTCCGGGACTAGCGGGAGTTCCATCTGGGGCCAACGTCCTGACTTTC. Encoded protein: CASSPGLAGVPSGANVLTF. The complete variable domain, with remaining parts taken from reference TRBV28 and TRBJ2-6, reads DVKVTQSSRYLVKRTGEKVFLECVQDMDHENMFWYRQDPGLGLRLIYFSYDVKMKEKGDIPEGYSVSREKKERFSLILESASTNQTSMYLCASSPGLAGVPSGANVLTFGAGSRLTVL.